This T cell receptor beta chain was documented in a study of CD8 T cells in Susac syndrome. As for the study in general: Intravenous immunoglobulin alone or corticosteroids were being given to patients with Susac syndrome at blood draw, unless they were therapy-naive.

Reverse transcription of roughly 0.5 to 1 ug RNA was performed with random hexamers. The TCR beta CDR3 was amplified by immunoSEQ multiplex PCR across 54 Vbeta, 13 Jbeta. Using its own MiXCR run on the immunoSEQ multiplex PCR reads, TCRdb lists one record per CDR3 protein. The table lists 80,000 to 90,000 distinct CDR3 sequences, around 95% of them singletons. Germline V gives CDR1 MGHRA, CDR2 YSYEKL. Trimming pared 6 bases from V and 7 bases from J, leaving 15 bases between. The length of the CDR3 is 14 residues. Sequencing was done on a sample of CD8+ T cells from PBMCs. The sequence derives from a human donor with Susac syndrome. V is TRBV4-1 and J is TRBJ1-4; no clear D gene. The CDR3, as DNA: TGCGCCAGCAGTTTGGTCTCGGTTGGTGAAAAACTGTTTTTT. Its translation is CASSLVSVGEKLFF.